Following are 19 T cell receptor beta chains from one sample sequenced in a study of T cell changes during pregnancy in multiple sclerosis. Sequenced by immunoSEQ multiplex PCR; TCRdb stores in-frame clones only, minus some. Here the sample spans over 50,000 clones, 88% being singletons. The sample was peripheral blood, taken in the first trimester of pregnancy. The receptors here all came from a female donor with multiple sclerosis, enrolled in a pregnancy study.

The rearrangement uses TRBV5-1 and TRBJ2-1, with D possibly being TRBD2 (7 bases). The CDR3 has 16 residues. Germline CDR1 and CDR2: SGHRS and YFSETQ. The germline V and J ends were trimmed by 0 bases and 6 bases, with 16 bases remaining between them. Here the CDR3 reads CASSLEGGGLRNEQFF. CDR3 nucleotide sequence: TGCGCCAGCAGCTTGGAGGGGGGAGGGCTGCGCAATGAGCAGTTCTTC.

This chain connects TRBV5-1 to TRBJ1-3; D is undetermined. The CDR3 is made up of 15 amino acids. CDR1 SGHRS and CDR2 YFSETQ come from the germline V gene. V lost 0 bases and J lost 1, with 8 bases in between. The CDR3 is CASSLDGKSGNTIYF. The CDR3 coding sequence is TGCGCCAGCAGCTTGGACGGGAAGTCTGGAAACACCATATATTTT. The whole variable domain, filled in from reference TRBV5-1 and TRBJ1-3, reads KAGVTQTPRYLIKTRGQQVTLSCSPISGHRSVSWYQQTPGQGLQFLFEYFSETQRNKGNFPGRFSGRQFSNSRSEMNVSTLELGDSALYLCASSLDGKSGNTIYFGEGSWLTVV.

The chain has TRBV7-9 and TRBJ2-3, with TRBD1 matching over 8 bases. The CDR3 has 19 amino acids. Per germline, CDR1 SEHNR and CDR2 FQNEAQ (reference sequence). Trimming took 4 bases from V and 2 from J; bases not matched to a gene: 17. CDR3 DNA: TGTGCCAGCAGCTCCACTCGGGTTCAGCCGGGACAGGCCACAGATACGCAGTATTTT. This gives the protein CASSSTRVQPGQATDTQYF.

The chain is built from TRBV2 and TRBJ1-1; 7 nucleotides agree with TRBD1. Germline trimming cut 1 base from V and 3 bases from J; bases unmatched to any gene: 20. CDR1 and CDR2 (germline): SNHLY, FYNNEI. There are 20 residues in the CDR3. The DNA for the CDR3 is TGTGCCAGCAGTGAAGAGCCCCAGGGGGGATGGGGTCGGGCTGACACTGAAGCTTTCTTT. Amino acids: CASSEEPQGGWGRADTEAFF.

This sequence joins TRBV6-1 and TRBJ2-1; 7 nucleotides agree with TRBD2. The CDR3 has 17 residues. V dropped 2 bases and J dropped 8; count of bases not matched to a gene: 15. Per the germline V gene, CDR1 is MNHNS and CDR2 is SASEGT. The CDR3 DNA reads TGTGCCAGCAGTGAATGGGGGAGCGGGACGCGTATGGATGAGCAGTTCTTC. This sequence encodes CASSEWGSGTRMDEQFF.

The chain is built from TRBV5-1 and TRBJ1-2; 9 bases are a match to TRBD1. The junction had 8 bases not matched to a gene; V was cut back by 4 bases and J by 10 bases. Germline V lookup: CDR1 SGHRS, CDR2 YFSETQ. The CDR3 is 13 residues long. CDR3 in DNA: TGCGCCAGCAGCCCCGGGACAGGGCCCTACTACACCTTC. Its protein product is CASSPGTGPYYTF.

The J gene is TRBJ1-2, the V gene TRBV11-2; 10 bases align to TRBD1. The CDR3 contains 16 residues. V was pared by 6 bases and J by 3 bases, with 10 bases of the junction left unmatched. CDR1 is SGHAT and CDR2 is FQNNGV in the germline V gene. In nucleotides, the CDR3 is TGTGCCAGCAGTCCGGGACAGGGGTACAACTACTATGGCTACACCTTC. The encoded protein is CASSPGQGYNYYGYTF. The variable domain in full, completed from reference TRBV11-2 and TRBJ1-2, reads EAGVAQSPRYKIIEKRQSVAFWCNPISGHATLYWYQQILGQGPKLLIQFQNNGVVDDSQLPKDRFSAERLKGVDSTLKIQPAKLEDSAVYLCASSPGQGYNYYGYTFGSGTRLTVV.

J is TRBJ1-2 and V is TRBV4-3, with TRBD1 matching 9 bases. The junction had 6 bases not matched to a gene; V was cut back by 1 base and J by 6 bases. There are 15 residues in the CDR3. CDR1 is LGHNA, CDR2 YSLEER, per germline. Here the CDR3 DNA reads TGCGCCAGCAGCCAAGGGACAGGGGAGGCGGATGGCTACACCTTC. This encodes CASSQGTGEADGYTF.

The V gene is TRBV6-5, the J gene TRBJ2-3; 11 bases map to TRBD2. With 8 bases clipped from V and 4 bases from J, the junction kept 8 bases outside the gene matches. The CDR3 length is 15 residues. The germline CDR1 and CDR2 sequences are MNHEY and SVGAGI. The CDR3 DNA is TGTGCCAGCGGACTGACTAGCGGGATTCCAGATACGCAGTATTTT. It specifies CASGLTSGIPDTQYF.

The chain recombines TRBV28 with TRBJ2-3, with TRBD1 matching 7 bases. This CDR3 spans 17 amino acids. Losses at the gene ends were 5 bases for V and 2 bases for J; bases not matched to a gene: 13. The germline gives CDR1 MDHEN, CDR2 SYDVKM. The CDR3 spells CASSPLNRDRFTDTQYF. The CDR3 DNA reads as TGTGCCAGCAGTCCCCTCAACCGGGACAGATTCACAGATACGCAGTATTTT.

V gene TRBV18 combines with J gene TRBJ2-7; 14 nucleotides align to TRBD2. The CDR3 is 17 amino acids. Per the germline V gene, CDR1 is KGHSH and CDR2 is LQKENI. The trim removed 3 bases at V and 6 bases at J, leaving 10 bases unmatched. The CDR3 spells CASSPFWTSGRPSEQYF. For the CDR3, the DNA is TGTGCCAGCTCACCGTTCTGGACTAGCGGGAGGCCATCCGAGCAGTACTTC.

The V gene is TRBV9, the J gene TRBJ2-1; D not resolved. The V gene's germline CDR1 is SGDLS and CDR2 YYNGEE. CDR3 size: 15 residues. Between the trimmed V and J ends, which lost 0 bases and 1 base, there was a span of 8 bases. The CDR3 region is CASSVDAVSYNEQFF. CDR3 bases: TGTGCCAGCAGCGTAGACGCGGTGTCCTACAATGAGCAGTTCTTC.

The chain couples TRBV28 to TRBJ1-1, with D maybe TRBD1 (5 bases). CDR3 length equals 13 residues. Trimming cost V 3 bases and J 6 bases, with 11 bases left between them. The germline gives CDR1 MDHEN, CDR2 SYDVKM. The CDR3 nucleotides are TGTGCCAGCAGTTTGGGGATAGGGGCTGAAGCTTTCTTT. Translated: CASSLGIGAEAFF.

Notes on this clone: One end of the junction varies from germline; a read error may be responsible. The chain joins TRBV7-7 to TRBJ2-5, with D possibly TRBD2 on 5 matching bases. CDR1 and CDR2 (germline): SSHAT, FNYEAQ (reference sequence). This CDR3 contains 15 residues. CDR3 sequence reads: CASSFGVANQETQYF. As DNA, the CDR3 is TGTGCTAGCAGCTTCGGGGTGGCGAACCAAGAGACCCAGTACTTC.

V is TRBV30 and J is TRBJ1-5, with TRBD1 matching over 8 bases. Germline values: CDR1 GTSNPN, CDR2 SVGIG (reference sequence). Unmatched junction bases numbered 10, after V lost 6 bases and J lost 0 bases. The CDR3 sequence is 16 residues long. CDR3 region: CACGGQGGYSNQPQHF. CDR3 DNA sequence: TGTGCCTGCGGAGGACAGGGTGGTTATAGCAATCAGCCCCAGCATTTT.

The chain recombines TRBV6-6 with TRBJ2-1; TRBD2 matches 12 bases. Trimming at V came to 7 bases and at J to 7 bases, leaving 2 bases not matched to a gene. The CDR3 length is 13 residues. Looked up from germline, CDR1 is MNHNY and CDR2 is SVGAGI (reference sequence). DNA of the CDR3: TGTGCCAGCACTAGCGGGAGGGGAAATGAGCAGTTCTTC. Amino acid sequence: CASTSGRGNEQFF.

The chain has TRBV29-1 and TRBJ1-3; D remains unclear. V was trimmed by 2 bases and J by 0 bases, leaving 5 bases between them. The V gene's germline CDR1 is SQVTM and CDR2 ANQGSEA. The length of the CDR3 is 13 residues. In nucleotides, the CDR3 is TGCAGCGTTGAAAATAGCTCTGGAAACACCATATATTTT. Residues: CSVENSSGNTIYF.

The DNA of the CDR3 is TGTGCCAGCAGTTACCCGGGACAGGGGAACACTGAAGCTTTCTTT. It encodes CASSYPGQGNTEAFF. This chain connects TRBV6-6 to TRBJ1-1, with 9 nucleotides matching TRBD1. CDR1 is MNHNY, CDR2 SVGAGI, per germline (reference sequence). V shed 2 bases, J shed 1 base, and the junction held 2 bases outside the gene matches. The CDR3 has 15 residues.

V and J are TRBV27 and TRBJ2-7, with 10 bases aligning to TRBD2. Germline trimming cut 0 bases from V and 7 bases from J; bases unmatched to any gene: 12. CDR3 length: 17 residues. Germline values: CDR1 MNHEY, CDR2 SMNVEV (reference sequence). CDR3 in amino acids: CASSLSGPAGGLREQYF. The CDR3, as DNA: TGTGCCAGCAGTTTATCAGGGCCAGCGGGAGGGTTAAGGGAGCAGTACTTC.